This record concerns one T cell receptor beta chain sequence. Its antigen is still unknown. The data were taken from a study of blood T cells in healthy people across ages. Next came a second PCR, run for about 6 to 11 cycles, which used a sample-barcoded 5' primer along with a J-beta primer mix. TCRdb called the 5' RACE reads again in MiXCR, with one record for every CDR3 protein. There are about 1.8 million distinct CDR3 sequences in the sample; 49% occur only once, and approximately 2.1% lies in the top ten. Broader study findings: Diversity estimates drawn from one million T cells were deemed underestimates. Naive T cell percentage strongly correlated with TCR beta diversity.

At least 7 million PBMCs were isolated per sample. Germline CDR1 is MGHRA and CDR2 is YSYEKL. Trimming removed 0 bases from V and 3 bases from J; junction bases left unmatched: 8. The CDR3 sequence is 17 residues long. The sequence derives from a woman aged 40 to 55 in good health. What was sequenced was blood. V is TRBV4-1 and J is TRBJ2-5, with 9 bases fitting TRBD2. The CDR3 DNA follows: TGCGCCAGCAGCCAAGATCCAGCGGGGGGCGTTAAAGAGACCCAGTACTTC. This codes for CASSQDPAGGVKETQYF.